The sequence of this TCR beta chain was determined in a study of blood T cell repertoires in COVID-19. Study summary: Spain, Italy and the United States supplied samples that represented acute and convalescent COVID-19. From T cells, B-cell-depleted T cells, or PBMCs came the material, which was cDNA or gDNA.

Study processing details: It was from reference gene primer amplification that nucleated cell counts were estimated. Some clones are missing from TCRdb's copy, which holds only in-frame ones; the method was immunoSEQ multiplex PCR. Clonal size and the V and J genes are those of that table, whereas D and trimming came from the DNA. This table holds around 300,000 clones, roughly 85% found once. Per the germline V gene, CDR1 is KGHDR and CDR2 is SFDVKD. With 9 bases clipped from V and 0 bases from J, the junction kept 9 bases outside the gene matches. The CDR3 runs 16 residues. The chain carries TRBV24-1 and TRBJ2-7; the match to TRBD2 covers 11 bases. Sequencing used peripheral blood. The receptor was derived from a human donor in a cohort sampled during active COVID-19. CDR3 loop: CATSQTGTSGSYEQYF. The CDR3 DNA reads TGTGCCACCTCACAAACCGGGACTAGCGGCTCCTACGAGCAGTACTTC.